These 21 T cell receptor beta chains share one sample of origin, sequenced in a study of T-cell reconstitution after alpha-beta-depleted transplantation in children. As it was prepared, the TCRbeta library received unique molecular identifiers. Via MiXCR, TCRdb re-called the PCR reads, giving one row per CDR3 protein. The top ten clones hold 25% to 30% of a sample with 350,000 to 500,000 distinct CDR3 sequences, 43% of them seen once. Here the sequenced sample was PBMCs, taken before TCRalphabeta/CD19-depleted stem cell transplant. These receptors all stem from a girl aged 2 to 10 with aplastic anemia, due to receive a stem cell transplant.

This clonotype was counted ten times or more. This rearrangement joins TRBV11-2 to TRBJ1-2; D possibly corresponds to TRBD1 (6 bases). The germline V gene has CDR1 SGHAT and CDR2 FQNNGV. Trimming cost V 6 bases and J 4 bases, with 12 bases left between them. The CDR3 consists of 13 residues. CDR3 loop: CASSSQGLYGYTF. The CDR3, as DNA: TGTGCCAGCAGTTCGCAGGGGCTCTATGGCTACACCTTC.

This chain links TRBV20-1 with TRBJ2-3; the match to TRBD1 covers 8 bases. Germline trimming cut 4 bases from V and 2 bases from J; bases unmatched to any gene: 8. The CDR3 consists of 15 residues. Germline V gene data show CDR1 as DFQATT and CDR2 as SNEGSKA (reference sequence). The CDR3: CSATFRDRPTDTQYF. In DNA, the CDR3 is TGCAGTGCTACCTTCCGGGACAGGCCCACAGATACGCAGTATTTT.

The rearrangement joins TRBV9 to TRBJ2-2, with TRBD2 matching over 12 bases. Germline loops: CDR1 SGDLS, CDR2 YYNGEE. The CDR3 is made up of 16 amino acids. V gave up 1 base and J gave up 5 bases; unmatched junction bases: 3. CDR3 in amino acids: CASSVTGTSGTGELFF. The CDR3 bases are TGTGCCAGCAGCGTAACCGGGACTAGCGGGACCGGGGAGCTGTTTTTT. The full variable domain, rest sourced from reference TRBV9 and TRBJ2-2, is DSGVTQTPKHLITATGQRVTLRCSPRSGDLSVYWYQQSLDQGLQFLIQYYNGEERAKGNILERFSAQQFPDLHSELNLSSLELGDSALYFCASSVTGTSGTGELFFGEGSRLTVL.

The genes are TRBV20-1 and TRBJ2-7, with 7 bases aligning to TRBD2. Germline V gene lookup returns CDR1 DFQATT and CDR2 SNEGSKA (reference sequence). The CDR3 length is 14 residues. V lost 0 bases, J lost 2 bases, and 4 bases stayed unmatched. The chain's CDR3 is CSARDRGEPYEQYF. CDR3 bases: TGCAGTGCTAGAGATCGGGGGGAACCCTACGAGCAGTACTTC.

The chain carries TRBV7-6 and TRBJ2-5, with 10 nucleotides matching TRBD2. V lost 4 bases to trimming and J lost 1 base; unmatched junction nucleotides: 6. The CDR3 sequence is 16 residues long. The germline V gene encodes CDR1 SGHVS and CDR2 FNYEAQ. This chain's CDR3 is CASSSLAGGFQETQYF. The CDR3 region has the DNA TGTGCCAGCAGCTCCTTAGCGGGGGGATTCCAAGAGACCCAGTACTTC.

The chain has TRBV20-1 and TRBJ2-1; TRBD2 might be the D (5 bases). From germline, CDR1 is DFQATT and CDR2 SNEGSKA (reference sequence). This CDR3 has 15 amino acids. V lost 5 bases, J lost 2 bases, and 16 bases lay in between. This chain's CDR3 is CSAGWSSVAYNEQFF. As DNA, the CDR3 is TGCAGTGCTGGGTGGAGTAGCGTCGCCTACAATGAGCAGTTCTTC.

V is TRBV20-1 and J is TRBJ2-1; 10 nucleotides line up with TRBD2. Losses at the gene ends were 1 base for V and 6 bases for J; bases not matched to a gene: 6. Germline V CDR1 and CDR2: DFQATT, SNEGSKA (reference sequence). The CDR3 contains 15 residues. CDR3 sequence reads: CSARVGSSGSNEQFF. For the CDR3, the DNA is TGCAGTGCTAGAGTCGGGTCTAGCGGGAGCAATGAGCAGTTCTTC.

This clonotype was counted at least ten times. Written as DNA, the CDR3 is TGCGCCAGCAGCTTTACAGGGTTCACCGGGGAGCTGTTTTTT. Translating gives CASSFTGFTGELFF. This rearrangement joins TRBV5-1 to TRBJ2-2, with D possibly TRBD1 on 6 matching bases. The CDR3 covers 14 residues. CDR1 SGHRS and CDR2 YFSETQ come from the germline V gene. Between the trimmed V and J ends, which lost 2 bases and 4 bases, there was a span of 9 bases.

The chain links TRBV15 to TRBJ2-1, with D perhaps TRBD1 (5 bases). This CDR3 is built from 18 residues. From germline, CDR1 is LNHNV and CDR2 YYDKDF (reference sequence). Trimming removed 0 bases from V and 7 bases from J, with 22 bases in between. The CDR3 nucleotides are TGTGCCACCAGCAGAGACCCCAATCGGCCCACAGGTTGGAATGAGCAGTTCTTC. Amino acid sequence: CATSRDPNRPTGWNEQFF.

In this sample, this clonotype turned up a few times. The genes are TRBV7-2 and TRBJ2-5; no definite D call. Germline CDR1 SGHTA, CDR2 FQGNSA. The CDR3 consists of 15 residues. V lost 1 base to trimming and J lost 5 bases, with 14 bases between them. CDR3 residues: CASSLERSRAETQYF. CDR3 bases: TGTGCCAGCAGCTTAGAAAGGAGTCGAGCGGAGACCCAGTACTTC.

The chain uses TRBV5-5 and TRBJ2-1; D possibly uses TRBD1 or TRBD2 (5 bases each). Trimming pared 2 bases from V and 8 bases from J, leaving 11 bases between. Germline V lookup: CDR1 SGHKS, CDR2 YYEKEE (reference sequence). The CDR3 totals 13 residues. CDR3 sequence reads: CASSFFGDHEQFF. The CDR3 DNA is TGTGCCAGCAGCTTCTTTGGGGACCATGAGCAGTTCTTC.

The V gene is TRBV18, the J gene TRBJ2-7; perhaps TRBD1 as D (6 bases). Germline V gene data show CDR1 as KGHSH and CDR2 as LQKENI. The CDR3 is made up of 15 amino acids. Trimming removed 5 bases at V and 6 bases at J, with 20 bases between. The CDR3 loop reads CASSGGQTAVPEQYF. As DNA, the CDR3 is TGTGCCAGCTCAGGTGGACAGACCGCCGTACCCGAGCAGTACTTC.

The CDR3 loop is CSAKGQLSGANVLTF. The DNA for the CDR3 is TGCAGTGCTAAGGGACAGCTGTCTGGGGCCAACGTCCTGACTTTC. The chain combines TRBV20-1 with TRBJ2-6, with TRBD1 matching over 7 bases. This CDR3 region has 15 residues. Trimming took 4 bases from V and 1 from J; bases not matched to a gene: 4. Germline V gene sequence: CDR1 DFQATT, CDR2 SNEGSKA (reference sequence).

The rearrangement joins TRBV12-3 or TRBV12-4 to TRBJ1-4; D not resolved. The CDR3 is 12 amino acids. Trimming pared 1 base from V and 12 bases from J, leaving 9 bases between. DNA of the CDR3: TGTGCCAGCAGTTTAGTAAGGTTCCAACTGTTTTTT. Translating gives CASSLVRFQLFF.

This chain uses TRBV4-1 with TRBJ2-3, with 10 bases fitting TRBD1. CDR1 and CDR2 (germline): MGHRA, YSYEKL. This CDR3 region has 16 residues. With V trimmed by 1 base and J by 2 bases, 3 bases remained unmatched. The CDR3 bases are TGCGCCAGCAGCCAAGTAGGACAGGGGGACACAGATACGCAGTATTTT. Its translation is CASSQVGQGDTDTQYF.

Only a few counts were recorded for this clonotype. V gene TRBV4-1 combines with J gene TRBJ2-5, with D possibly TRBD2 on 5 matching bases. Germline-derived CDR1 and CDR2 are MGHRA and YSYEKL. V gave up 1 base and J gave up 2 bases, with 11 bases separating them. The CDR3 contains 15 residues. The chain's CDR3 is CASSQASRSQETQYF. The CDR3 coding sequence is TGCGCCAGCAGCCAAGCTAGCCGTTCTCAAGAGACCCAGTACTTC.

The rearrangement joins TRBV6-2 or TRBV6-3 to TRBJ2-7; perhaps TRBD2 as D (5 bases). This CDR3 has 14 amino acids. CDR1 is MNHEY and CDR2 is SVGEGT in the germline V gene. Trimming shortened V by 4 bases and J by 5 bases, and 15 bases separated the two germline ends. The CDR3 nucleotides are TGTGCCAGCAGTTGGTCTGGTCGGGGAGACGAGCAGTACTTC. Its protein product is CASSWSGRGDEQYF.

The chain employs TRBV5-1 and TRBJ2-7, with 7 bases matching TRBD2. Unmatched junction bases numbered 5, after V lost 2 bases and J lost 6 bases. The germline V gene has CDR1 SGHRS and CDR2 YFSETQ. CDR3 size: 13 residues. The CDR3 DNA reads as TGCGCCAGCAGCTTTGATACGGGGGGCGAGCAGTACTTC. Translation gives CASSFDTGGEQYF.

The chain couples TRBV29-1 to TRBJ2-1; 8 nucleotides match TRBD1. The CDR3 extends over 13 amino acids. Trimming removed 6 bases from V and 7 bases from J; junction bases left unmatched: 8. Germline V gene data show CDR1 as SQVTM and CDR2 as ANQGSEA. This chain's CDR3 is CSVPDRGGNEQFF. CDR3 in DNA: TGCAGCGTACCCGACAGGGGAGGTAATGAGCAGTTCTTC.

The sample holds a few counts of this clonotype. The rearrangement joins TRBV9 to TRBJ2-1; 8 nucleotides align to TRBD2. The germline V gene has CDR1 SGDLS and CDR2 YYNGEE. The junction had 7 bases not matched to a gene; V was cut back by 0 bases and J by 8 bases. CDR3 size: 15 residues. The CDR3 reads CASSVVTGGPHEQFF. In DNA, the CDR3 is TGTGCCAGCAGCGTAGTAACGGGAGGGCCTCATGAGCAGTTCTTC.

In nucleotides, the CDR3 is TGTGCCAGCAGCCTATCTTTTGGTGGAGGCTACACCTTC. This translates into CASSLSFGGGYTF. The chain has TRBV11-2 and TRBJ1-2, with D hard to call. This CDR3 spans 13 amino acids. Trimming shortened V by 5 bases and J by 8 bases, and 15 bases separated the two germline ends. Germline V CDR1 and CDR2: SGHAT, FQNNGV.